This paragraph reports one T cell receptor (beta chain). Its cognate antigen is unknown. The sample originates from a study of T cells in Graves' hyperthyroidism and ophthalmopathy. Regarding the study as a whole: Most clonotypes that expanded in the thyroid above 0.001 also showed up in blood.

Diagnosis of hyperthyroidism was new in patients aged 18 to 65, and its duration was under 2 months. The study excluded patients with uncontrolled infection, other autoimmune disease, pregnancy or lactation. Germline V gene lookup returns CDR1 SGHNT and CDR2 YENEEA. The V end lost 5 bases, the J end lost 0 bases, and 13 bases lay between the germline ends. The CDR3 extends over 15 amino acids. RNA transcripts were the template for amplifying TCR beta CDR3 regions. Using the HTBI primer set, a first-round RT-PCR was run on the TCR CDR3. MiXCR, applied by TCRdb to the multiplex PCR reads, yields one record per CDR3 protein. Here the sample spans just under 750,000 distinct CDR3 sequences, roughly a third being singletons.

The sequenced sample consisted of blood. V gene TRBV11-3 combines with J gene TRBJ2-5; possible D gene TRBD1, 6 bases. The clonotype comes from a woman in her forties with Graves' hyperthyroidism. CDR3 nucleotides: TGTGCCAGCAGCGTCTCGACAGGCTACCAAGAGACCCAGTACTTC. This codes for CASSVSTGYQETQYF.